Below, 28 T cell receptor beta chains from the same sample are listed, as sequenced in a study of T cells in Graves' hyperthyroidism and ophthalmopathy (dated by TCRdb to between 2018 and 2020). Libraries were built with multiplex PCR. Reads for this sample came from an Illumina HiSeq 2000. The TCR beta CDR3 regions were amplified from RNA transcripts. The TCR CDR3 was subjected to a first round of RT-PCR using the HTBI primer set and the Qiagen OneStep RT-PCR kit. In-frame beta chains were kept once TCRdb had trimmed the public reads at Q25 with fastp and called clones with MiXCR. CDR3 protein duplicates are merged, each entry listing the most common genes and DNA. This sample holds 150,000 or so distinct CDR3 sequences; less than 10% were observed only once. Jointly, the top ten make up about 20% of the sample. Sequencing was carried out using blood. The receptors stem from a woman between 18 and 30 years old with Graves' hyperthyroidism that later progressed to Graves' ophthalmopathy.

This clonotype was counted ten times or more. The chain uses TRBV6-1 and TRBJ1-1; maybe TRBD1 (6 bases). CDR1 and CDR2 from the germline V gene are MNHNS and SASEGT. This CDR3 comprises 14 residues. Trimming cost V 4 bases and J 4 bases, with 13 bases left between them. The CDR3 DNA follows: TGTGCCAGCAGTGTACTGACAGGCCCCACTGAAGCTTTCTTT. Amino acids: CASSVLTGPTEAFF.

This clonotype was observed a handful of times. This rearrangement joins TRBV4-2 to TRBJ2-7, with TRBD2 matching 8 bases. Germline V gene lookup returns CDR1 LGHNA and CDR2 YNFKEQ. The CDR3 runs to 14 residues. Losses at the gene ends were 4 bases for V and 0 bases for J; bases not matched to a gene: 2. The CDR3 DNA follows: TGTGCCAGCAGCCCCGGGACTAGCTCCTACGAGCAGTACTTC. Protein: CASSPGTSSYEQYF.

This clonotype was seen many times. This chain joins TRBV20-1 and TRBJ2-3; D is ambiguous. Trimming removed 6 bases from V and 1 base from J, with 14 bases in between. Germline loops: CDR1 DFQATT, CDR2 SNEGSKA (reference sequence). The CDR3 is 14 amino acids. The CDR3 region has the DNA TGCAGTGCCCGATTCAGCGTGGGCACAGATACGCAGTATTTT. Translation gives CSARFSVGTDTQYF.

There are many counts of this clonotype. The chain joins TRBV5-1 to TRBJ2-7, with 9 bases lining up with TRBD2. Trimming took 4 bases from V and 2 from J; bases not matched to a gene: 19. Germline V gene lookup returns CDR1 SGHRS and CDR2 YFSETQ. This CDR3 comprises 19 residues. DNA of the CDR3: TGCGCCAGCAGCCTTCCCCGACGAGCGGGAGGCCCCGGGCCCTACGAGCAGTACTTC. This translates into CASSLPRRAGGPGPYEQYF.

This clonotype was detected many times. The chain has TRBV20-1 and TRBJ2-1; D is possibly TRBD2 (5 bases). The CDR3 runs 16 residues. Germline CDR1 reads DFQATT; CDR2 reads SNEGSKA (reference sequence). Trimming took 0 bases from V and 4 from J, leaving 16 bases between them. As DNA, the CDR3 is TGCAGTGCTAGAGATAGTCTCGCGGGCAATTACAATGAGCAGTTCTTC. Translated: CSARDSLAGNYNEQFF.

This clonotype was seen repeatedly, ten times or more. The CDR3 spells CASSVVGQGSGYTF. The CDR3 DNA is TGTGCCAGCAGCGTAGTGGGACAGGGAAGCGGCTACACCTTC. This rearrangement joins TRBV9 to TRBJ1-2; 9 nucleotides align to TRBD1. Germline loops: CDR1 SGDLS, CDR2 YYNGEE. The CDR3 loop spans 14 amino acids. J was trimmed by 8 bases and V by 0 bases; bases with no gene match: 5. Drawing the rest from reference TRBV9 and TRBJ1-2, the complete variable domain is DSGVTQTPKHLITATGQRVTLRCSPRSGDLSVYWYQQSLDQGLQFLIQYYNGEERAKGNILERFSAQQFPDLHSELNLSSLELGDSALYFCASSVVGQGSGYTFGSGTRLTVV.

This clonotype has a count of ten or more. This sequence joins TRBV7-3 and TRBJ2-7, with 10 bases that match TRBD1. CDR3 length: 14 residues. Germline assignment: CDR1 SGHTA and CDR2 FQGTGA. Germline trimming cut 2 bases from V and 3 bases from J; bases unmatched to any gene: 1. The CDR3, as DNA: TGTGCCAGCAGCTTAGGGGACAGGGGCTACGAGCAGTACTTC. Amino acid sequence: CASSLGDRGYEQYF.

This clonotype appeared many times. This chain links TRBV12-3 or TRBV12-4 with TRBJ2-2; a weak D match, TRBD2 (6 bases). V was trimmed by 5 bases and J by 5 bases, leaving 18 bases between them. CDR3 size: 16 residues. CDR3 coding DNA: TGTGCCAGCAGTCCCTGGGGAGCGGGTGGTACCGGGGAGCTGTTTTTT. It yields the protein CASSPWGAGGTGELFF.

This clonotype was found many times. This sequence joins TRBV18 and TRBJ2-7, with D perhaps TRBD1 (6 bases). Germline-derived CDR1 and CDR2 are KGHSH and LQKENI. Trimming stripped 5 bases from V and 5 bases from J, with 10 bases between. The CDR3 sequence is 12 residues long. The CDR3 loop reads CASSVQGHEQYF. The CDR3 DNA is TGTGCCAGCTCAGTACAGGGCCACGAGCAGTACTTC.

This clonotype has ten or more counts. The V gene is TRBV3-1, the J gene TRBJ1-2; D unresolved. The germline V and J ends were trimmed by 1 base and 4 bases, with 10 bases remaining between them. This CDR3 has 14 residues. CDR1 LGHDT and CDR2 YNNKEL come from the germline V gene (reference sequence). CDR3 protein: CASSQGKGGYGYTF. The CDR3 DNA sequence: TGTGCCAGCAGCCAAGGCAAGGGAGGCTATGGCTACACCTTC.

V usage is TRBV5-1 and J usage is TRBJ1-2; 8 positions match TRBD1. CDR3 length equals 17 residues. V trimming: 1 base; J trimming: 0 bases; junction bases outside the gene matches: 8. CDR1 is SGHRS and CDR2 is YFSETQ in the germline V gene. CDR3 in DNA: TGCGCCAGCAGCTTGATTACAGGGGGTATCACTAACTATGGCTACACCTTC. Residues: CASSLITGGITNYGYTF.

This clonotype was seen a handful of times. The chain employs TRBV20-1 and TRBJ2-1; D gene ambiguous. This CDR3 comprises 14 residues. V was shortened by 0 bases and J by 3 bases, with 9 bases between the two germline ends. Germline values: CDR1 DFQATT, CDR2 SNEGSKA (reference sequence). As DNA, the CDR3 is TGCAGTGCTAGAGATATGGTCGACTACAATGAGCAGTTCTTC. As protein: CSARDMVDYNEQFF.

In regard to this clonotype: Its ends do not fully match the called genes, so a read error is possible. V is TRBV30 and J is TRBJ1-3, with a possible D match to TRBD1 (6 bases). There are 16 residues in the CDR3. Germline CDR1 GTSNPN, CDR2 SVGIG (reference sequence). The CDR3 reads CARSVRGGTSGNTIYF. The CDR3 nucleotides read TGTGCCAGGAGTGTACGAGGGGGGACCTCTGGAAACACCATATATTTT.

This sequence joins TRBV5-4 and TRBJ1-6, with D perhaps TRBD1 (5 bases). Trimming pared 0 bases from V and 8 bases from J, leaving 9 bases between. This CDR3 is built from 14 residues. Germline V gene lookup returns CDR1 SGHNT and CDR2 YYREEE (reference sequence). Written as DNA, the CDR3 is TGTGCCAGCAGCTTGGAACAGGCGGATTCACCCCTCCACTTT. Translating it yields CASSLEQADSPLHF.

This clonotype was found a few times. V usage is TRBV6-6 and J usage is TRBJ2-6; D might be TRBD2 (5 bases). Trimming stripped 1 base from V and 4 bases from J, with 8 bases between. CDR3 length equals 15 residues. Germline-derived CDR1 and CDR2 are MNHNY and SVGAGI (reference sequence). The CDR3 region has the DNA TGTGCCAGCAGTTACTTAGGCGGGGGGGCCAACGTCCTGACTTTC. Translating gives CASSYLGGGANVLTF.

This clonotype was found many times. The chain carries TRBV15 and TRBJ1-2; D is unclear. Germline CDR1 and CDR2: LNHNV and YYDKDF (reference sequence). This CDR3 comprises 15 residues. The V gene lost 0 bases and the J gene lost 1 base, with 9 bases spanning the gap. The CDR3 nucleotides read TGTGCCACCAGCAGAGAATTAGGGATTAACTATGGCTACACCTTC. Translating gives CATSRELGINYGYTF.

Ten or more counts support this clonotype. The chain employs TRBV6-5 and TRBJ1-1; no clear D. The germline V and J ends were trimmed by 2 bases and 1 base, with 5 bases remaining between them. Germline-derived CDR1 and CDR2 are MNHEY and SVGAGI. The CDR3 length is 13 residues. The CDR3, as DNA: TGTGCCAGCAGTTACGGTGAGAACACTGAAGCTTTCTTT. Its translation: CASSYGENTEAFF.

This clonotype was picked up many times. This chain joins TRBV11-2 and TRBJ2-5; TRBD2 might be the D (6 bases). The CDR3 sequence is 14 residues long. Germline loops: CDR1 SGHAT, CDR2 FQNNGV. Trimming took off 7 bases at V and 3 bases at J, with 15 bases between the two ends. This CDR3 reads CASNSLSGEETQYF. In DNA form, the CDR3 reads TGTGCCAGCAACTCCCTCTCGGGGGAAGAGACCCAGTACTTC.

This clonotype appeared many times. This chain's CDR3 is CASSVEQGAISPLHF. CDR3 DNA sequence: TGTGCCAGCAGCGTAGAACAGGGGGCTATTTCACCCCTCCACTTT. The rearrangement joins TRBV9 to TRBJ1-6; 9 nucleotides line up with TRBD1. This CDR3 comprises 15 residues. V shed 0 bases, J shed 9 bases, and the junction held 4 bases outside the gene matches. The germline V gene encodes CDR1 SGDLS and CDR2 YYNGEE.

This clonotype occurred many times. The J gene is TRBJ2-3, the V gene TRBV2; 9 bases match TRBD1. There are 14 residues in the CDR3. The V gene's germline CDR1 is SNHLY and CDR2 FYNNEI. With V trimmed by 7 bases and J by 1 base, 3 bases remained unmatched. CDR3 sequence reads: CASKWTGGTDTQYF. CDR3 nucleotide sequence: TGTGCCAGCAAATGGACAGGGGGCACAGATACGCAGTATTTT.

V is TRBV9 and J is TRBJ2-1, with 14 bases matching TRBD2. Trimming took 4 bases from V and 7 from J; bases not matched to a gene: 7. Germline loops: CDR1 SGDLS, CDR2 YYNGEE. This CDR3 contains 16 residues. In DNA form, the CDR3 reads TGTGCCAGCAGCTCAAACAGACTAGCGGGGGGGAATGAGCAGTTCTTC. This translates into CASSSNRLAGGNEQFF.

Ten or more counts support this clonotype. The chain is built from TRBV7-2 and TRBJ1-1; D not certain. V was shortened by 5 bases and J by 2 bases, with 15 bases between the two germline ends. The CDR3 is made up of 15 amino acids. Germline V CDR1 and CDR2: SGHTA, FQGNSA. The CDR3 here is CASSLETRRNTEAFF. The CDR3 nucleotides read TGTGCCAGCAGCCTAGAGACAAGACGTAACACTGAAGCTTTCTTT.

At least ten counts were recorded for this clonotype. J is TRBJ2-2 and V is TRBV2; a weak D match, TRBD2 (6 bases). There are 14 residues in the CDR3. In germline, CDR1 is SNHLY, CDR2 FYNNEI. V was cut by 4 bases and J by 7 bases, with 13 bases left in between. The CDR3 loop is CASSVGGSYGELFF. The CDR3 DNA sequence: TGTGCCAGCAGTGTCGGGGGAAGTTACGGGGAGCTGTTTTTT. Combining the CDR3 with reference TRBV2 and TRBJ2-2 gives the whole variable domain EPEVTQTPSHQVTQMGQEVILRCVPISNHLYFYWYRQILGQKVEFLVSFYNNEISEKSEIFDDQFSVERPDGSNFTLKIRSTKLEDSAMYFCASSVGGSYGELFFGEGSRLTVL.

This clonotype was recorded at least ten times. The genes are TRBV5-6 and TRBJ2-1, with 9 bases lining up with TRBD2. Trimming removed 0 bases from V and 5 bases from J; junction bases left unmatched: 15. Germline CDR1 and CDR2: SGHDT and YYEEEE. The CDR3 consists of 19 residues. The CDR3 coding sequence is TGTGCCAGCAGCTTGGACATGCGGGGGGGCCGTTACAGCCACAATGAGCAGTTCTTC. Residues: CASSLDMRGGRYSHNEQFF. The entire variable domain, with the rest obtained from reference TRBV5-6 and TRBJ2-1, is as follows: DAGVTQSPTHLIKTRGQQVTLRCSPKSGHDTVSWYQQALGQGPQFIFQYYEEEERQRGNFPDRFSGHQFPNYSSELNVNALLLGDSALYLCASSLDMRGGRYSHNEQFFGPGTRLTVL.

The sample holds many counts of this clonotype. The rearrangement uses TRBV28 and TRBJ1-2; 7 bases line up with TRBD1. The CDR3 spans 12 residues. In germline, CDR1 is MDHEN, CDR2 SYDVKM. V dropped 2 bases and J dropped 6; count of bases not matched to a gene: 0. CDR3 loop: CASSLDRDGYTF. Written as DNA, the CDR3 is TGTGCCAGCAGTTTAGACAGGGATGGCTACACCTTC.

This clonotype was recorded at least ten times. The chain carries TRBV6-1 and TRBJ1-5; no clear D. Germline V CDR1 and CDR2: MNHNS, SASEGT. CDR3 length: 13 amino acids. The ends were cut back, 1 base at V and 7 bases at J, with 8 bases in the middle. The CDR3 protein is CASSEEAWQPQHF. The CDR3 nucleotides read TGTGCCAGCAGTGAAGAGGCCTGGCAGCCCCAGCATTTT.

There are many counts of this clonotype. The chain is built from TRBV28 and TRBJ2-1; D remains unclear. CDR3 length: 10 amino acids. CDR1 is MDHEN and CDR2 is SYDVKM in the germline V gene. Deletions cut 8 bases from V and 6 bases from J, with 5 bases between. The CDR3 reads CASFSNEQFF. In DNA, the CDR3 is TGTGCCAGCTTCTCCAATGAGCAGTTCTTC. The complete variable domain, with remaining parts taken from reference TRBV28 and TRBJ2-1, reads DVKVTQSSRYLVKRTGEKVFLECVQDMDHENMFWYRQDPGLGLRLIYFSYDVKMKEKGDIPEGYSVSREKKERFSLILESASTNQTSMYLCASFSNEQFFGPGTRLTVL.

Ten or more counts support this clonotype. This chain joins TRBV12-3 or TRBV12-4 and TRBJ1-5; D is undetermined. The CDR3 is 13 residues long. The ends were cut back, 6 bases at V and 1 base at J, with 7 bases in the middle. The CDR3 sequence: CASSLQSNQPQHF. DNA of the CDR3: TGTGCCAGCAGCCTACAGAGCAATCAGCCCCAGCATTTT.